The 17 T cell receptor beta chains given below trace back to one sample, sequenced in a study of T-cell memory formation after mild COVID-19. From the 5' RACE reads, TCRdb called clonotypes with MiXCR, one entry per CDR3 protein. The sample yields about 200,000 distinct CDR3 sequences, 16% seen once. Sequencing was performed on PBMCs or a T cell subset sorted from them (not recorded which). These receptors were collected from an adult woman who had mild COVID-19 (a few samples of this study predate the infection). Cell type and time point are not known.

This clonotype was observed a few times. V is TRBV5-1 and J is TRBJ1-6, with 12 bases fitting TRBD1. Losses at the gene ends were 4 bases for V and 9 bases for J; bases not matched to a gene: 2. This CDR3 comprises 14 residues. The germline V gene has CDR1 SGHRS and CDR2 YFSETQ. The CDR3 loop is CASSRGQGASPLHF. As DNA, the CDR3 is TGCGCCAGCAGCCGGGGACAGGGGGCTTCACCCCTCCACTTT. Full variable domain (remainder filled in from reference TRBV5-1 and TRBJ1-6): KAGVTQTPRYLIKTRGQQVTLSCSPISGHRSVSWYQQTPGQGLQFLFEYFSETQRNKGNFPGRFSGRQFSNSRSEMNVSTLELGDSALYLCASSRGQGASPLHFGNGTRLTVT.

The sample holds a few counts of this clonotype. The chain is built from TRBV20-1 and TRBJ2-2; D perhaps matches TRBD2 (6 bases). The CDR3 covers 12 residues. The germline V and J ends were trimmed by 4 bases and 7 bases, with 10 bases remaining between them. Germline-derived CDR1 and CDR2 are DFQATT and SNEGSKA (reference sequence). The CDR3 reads CSATWGVGELFF. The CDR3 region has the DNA TGCAGTGCTACGTGGGGGGTCGGGGAGCTGTTTTTT.

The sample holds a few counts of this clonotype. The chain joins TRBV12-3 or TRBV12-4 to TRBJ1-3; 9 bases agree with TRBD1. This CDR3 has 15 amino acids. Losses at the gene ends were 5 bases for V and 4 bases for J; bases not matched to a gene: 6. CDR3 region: CASSPGTGSGNTIYF. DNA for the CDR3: TGTGCCAGCAGTCCCGGGACAGGGTCAGGAAACACCATATATTTT.

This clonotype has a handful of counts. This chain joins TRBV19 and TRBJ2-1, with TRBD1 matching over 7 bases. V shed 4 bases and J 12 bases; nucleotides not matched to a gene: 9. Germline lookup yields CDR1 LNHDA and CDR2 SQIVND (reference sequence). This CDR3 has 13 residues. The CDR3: CASSKDRVGSQFF. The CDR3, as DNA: TGTGCCAGTAGTAAAGACAGGGTAGGGTCGCAGTTCTTC. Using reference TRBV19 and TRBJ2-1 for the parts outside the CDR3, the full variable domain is DGGITQSPKYLFRKEGQNVTLSCEQNLNHDAMYWYRQDPGQGLRLIYYSQIVNDFQKGDIAEGYSVSREKKESFPLTVTSAQKNPTAFYLCASSKDRVGSQFFGPGTRLTVL.

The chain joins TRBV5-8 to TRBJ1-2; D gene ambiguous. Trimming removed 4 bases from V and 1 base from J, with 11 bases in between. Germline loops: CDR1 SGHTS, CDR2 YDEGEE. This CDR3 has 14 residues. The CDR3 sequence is CASSPYTDNYGYTF. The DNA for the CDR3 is TGTGCCAGCAGCCCCTACACGGATAACTATGGCTACACCTTC.

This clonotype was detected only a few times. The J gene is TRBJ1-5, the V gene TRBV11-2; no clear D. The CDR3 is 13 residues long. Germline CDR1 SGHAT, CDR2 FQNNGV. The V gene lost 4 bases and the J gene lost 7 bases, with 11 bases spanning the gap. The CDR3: CASSSNNGQPQHF. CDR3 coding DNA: TGTGCCAGCAGCTCAAACAACGGGCAGCCCCAGCATTTT.

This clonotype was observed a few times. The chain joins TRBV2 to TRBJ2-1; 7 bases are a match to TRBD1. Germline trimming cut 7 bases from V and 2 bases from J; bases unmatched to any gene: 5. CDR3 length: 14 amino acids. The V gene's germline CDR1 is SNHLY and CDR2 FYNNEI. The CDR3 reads CASTWDSAYNEQFF. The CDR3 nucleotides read TGTGCCAGCACCTGGGACAGCGCCTACAATGAGCAGTTCTTC.

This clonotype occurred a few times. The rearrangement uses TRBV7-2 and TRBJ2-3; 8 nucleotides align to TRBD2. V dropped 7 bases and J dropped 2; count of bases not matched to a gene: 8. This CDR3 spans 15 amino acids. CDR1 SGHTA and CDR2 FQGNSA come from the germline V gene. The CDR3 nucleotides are TGTGCCAGCAAATGGGCGGGAGGACCCACAGATACGCAGTATTTT. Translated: CASKWAGGPTDTQYF.

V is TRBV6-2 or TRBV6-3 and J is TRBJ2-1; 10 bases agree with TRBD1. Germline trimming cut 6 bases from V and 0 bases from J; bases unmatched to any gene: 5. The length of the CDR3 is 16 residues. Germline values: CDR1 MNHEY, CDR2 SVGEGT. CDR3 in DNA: TGTGCCAGCAGGGGGACAGGGGCAAGCTCCTACAATGAGCAGTTCTTC. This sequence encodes CASRGTGASSYNEQFF.

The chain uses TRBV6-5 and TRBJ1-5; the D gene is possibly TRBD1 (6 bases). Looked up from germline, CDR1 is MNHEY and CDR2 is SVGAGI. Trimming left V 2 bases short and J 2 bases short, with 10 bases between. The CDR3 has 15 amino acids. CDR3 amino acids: CASSYGGSRNQPQHF. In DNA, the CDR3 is TGTGCCAGCAGTTACGGGGGCAGCCGCAATCAGCCCCAGCATTTT.

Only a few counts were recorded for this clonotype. CDR3 sequence (DNA): TGTGCCAGCAGTTTAGGTTTCAGGGGAGGGTACGAGCAGTACTTC. This translates into CASSLGFRGGYEQYF. The gene calls are TRBV12-3 or TRBV12-4 and TRBJ2-7; perhaps TRBD2 as D (7 bases). Trimming took off 1 base at V and 4 bases at J, with 14 bases between the two ends. The CDR3 runs to 15 residues.

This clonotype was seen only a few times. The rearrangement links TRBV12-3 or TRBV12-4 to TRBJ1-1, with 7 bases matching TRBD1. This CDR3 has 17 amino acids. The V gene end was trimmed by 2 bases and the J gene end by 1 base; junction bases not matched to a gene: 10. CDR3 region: CASSLSWGNRGNTEAFF. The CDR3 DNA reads TGTGCCAGCAGTTTATCCTGGGGGAACAGGGGGAACACTGAAGCTTTCTTT.

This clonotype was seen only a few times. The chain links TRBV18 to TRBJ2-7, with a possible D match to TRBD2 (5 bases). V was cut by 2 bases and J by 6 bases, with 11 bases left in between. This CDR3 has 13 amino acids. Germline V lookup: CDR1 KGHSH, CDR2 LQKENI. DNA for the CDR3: TGTGCCAGCTCACCAGGCGAGGGATTCGAGCAGTACTTC. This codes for CASSPGEGFEQYF.

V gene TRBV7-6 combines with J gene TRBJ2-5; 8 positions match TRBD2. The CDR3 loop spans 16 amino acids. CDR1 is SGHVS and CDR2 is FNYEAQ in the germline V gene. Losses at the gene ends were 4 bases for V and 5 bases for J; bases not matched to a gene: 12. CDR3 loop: CASSSTGGAIGETQYF. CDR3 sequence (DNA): TGTGCCAGCAGCTCGACCGGGGGGGCGATCGGTGAGACCCAGTACTTC.

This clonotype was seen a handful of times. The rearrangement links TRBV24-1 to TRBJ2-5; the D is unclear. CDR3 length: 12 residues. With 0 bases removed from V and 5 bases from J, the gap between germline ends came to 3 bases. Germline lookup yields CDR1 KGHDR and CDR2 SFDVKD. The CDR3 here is CATSDLWETQYF. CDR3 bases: TGTGCCACCAGTGATTTGTGGGAGACCCAGTACTTC.

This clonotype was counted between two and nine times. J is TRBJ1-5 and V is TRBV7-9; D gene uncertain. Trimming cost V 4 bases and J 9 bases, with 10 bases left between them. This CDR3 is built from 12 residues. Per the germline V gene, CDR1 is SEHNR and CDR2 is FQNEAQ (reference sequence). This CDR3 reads CASSSSGGPQHF. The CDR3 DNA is TGTGCCAGCAGCTCCTCCGGAGGGCCCCAGCATTTT.

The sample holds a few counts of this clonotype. CDR3 loop: CSVLDRTHQVETQYF. The CDR3 DNA is TGCAGCGTTTTAGACAGGACGCACCAGGTGGAGACCCAGTACTTC. The chain combines TRBV29-1 with TRBJ2-5; possibly TRBD1 for D (6 bases). The CDR3 is 15 amino acids. Germline CDR1 and CDR2: SQVTM and ANQGSEA. V gave up 5 bases and J gave up 5 bases, with 21 bases separating them.